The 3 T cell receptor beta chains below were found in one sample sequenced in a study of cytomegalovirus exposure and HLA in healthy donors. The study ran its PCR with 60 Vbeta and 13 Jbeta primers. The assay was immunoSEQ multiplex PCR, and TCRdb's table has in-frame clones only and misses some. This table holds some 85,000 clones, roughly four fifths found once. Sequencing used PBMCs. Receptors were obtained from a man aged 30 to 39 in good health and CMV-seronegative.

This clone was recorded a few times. The CDR3 sequence is CASSLGQGAYYEQYF. CDR3 in DNA: TGTGCCAGCTCACTAGGACAGGGGGCTTACTACGAGCAGTACTTC. The chain links TRBV18 to TRBJ2-7, with 11 bases matching TRBD1. The CDR3 extends over 15 amino acids. The trim removed 4 bases at V and 3 bases at J, leaving 5 bases unmatched. The germline V gene has CDR1 KGHSH and CDR2 LQKENI.

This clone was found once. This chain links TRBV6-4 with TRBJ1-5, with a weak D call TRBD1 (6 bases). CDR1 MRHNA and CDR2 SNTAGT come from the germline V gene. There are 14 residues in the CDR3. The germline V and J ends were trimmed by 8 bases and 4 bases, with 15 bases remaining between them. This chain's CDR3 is CASGTGSENQPQHF. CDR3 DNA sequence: TGTGCCAGCGGTACAGGGTCCGAAAATCAGCCCCAGCATTTT.

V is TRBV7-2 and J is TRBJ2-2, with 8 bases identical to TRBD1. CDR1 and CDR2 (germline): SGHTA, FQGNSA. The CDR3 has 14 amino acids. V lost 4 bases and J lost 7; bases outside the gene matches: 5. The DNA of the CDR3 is TGTGCCAGCAGCTCGCAGGGGGCGGGCGGGGAGCTGTTTTTT. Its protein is CASSSQGAGGELFF.